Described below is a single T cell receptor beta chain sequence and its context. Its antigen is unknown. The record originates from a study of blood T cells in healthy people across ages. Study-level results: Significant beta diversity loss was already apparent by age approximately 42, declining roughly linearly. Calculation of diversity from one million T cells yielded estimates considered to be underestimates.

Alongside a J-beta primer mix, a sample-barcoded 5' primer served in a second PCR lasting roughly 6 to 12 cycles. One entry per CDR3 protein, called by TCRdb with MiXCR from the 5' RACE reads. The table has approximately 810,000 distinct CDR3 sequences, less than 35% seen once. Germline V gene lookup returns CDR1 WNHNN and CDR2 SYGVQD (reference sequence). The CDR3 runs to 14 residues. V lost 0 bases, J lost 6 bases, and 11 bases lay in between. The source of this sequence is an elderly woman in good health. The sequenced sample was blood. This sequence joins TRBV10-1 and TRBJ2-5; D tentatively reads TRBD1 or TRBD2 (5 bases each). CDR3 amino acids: CASSESSRGKTQYF. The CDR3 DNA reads TGCGCCAGCAGTGAGTCGTCGAGGGGAAAGACCCAGTACTTC.